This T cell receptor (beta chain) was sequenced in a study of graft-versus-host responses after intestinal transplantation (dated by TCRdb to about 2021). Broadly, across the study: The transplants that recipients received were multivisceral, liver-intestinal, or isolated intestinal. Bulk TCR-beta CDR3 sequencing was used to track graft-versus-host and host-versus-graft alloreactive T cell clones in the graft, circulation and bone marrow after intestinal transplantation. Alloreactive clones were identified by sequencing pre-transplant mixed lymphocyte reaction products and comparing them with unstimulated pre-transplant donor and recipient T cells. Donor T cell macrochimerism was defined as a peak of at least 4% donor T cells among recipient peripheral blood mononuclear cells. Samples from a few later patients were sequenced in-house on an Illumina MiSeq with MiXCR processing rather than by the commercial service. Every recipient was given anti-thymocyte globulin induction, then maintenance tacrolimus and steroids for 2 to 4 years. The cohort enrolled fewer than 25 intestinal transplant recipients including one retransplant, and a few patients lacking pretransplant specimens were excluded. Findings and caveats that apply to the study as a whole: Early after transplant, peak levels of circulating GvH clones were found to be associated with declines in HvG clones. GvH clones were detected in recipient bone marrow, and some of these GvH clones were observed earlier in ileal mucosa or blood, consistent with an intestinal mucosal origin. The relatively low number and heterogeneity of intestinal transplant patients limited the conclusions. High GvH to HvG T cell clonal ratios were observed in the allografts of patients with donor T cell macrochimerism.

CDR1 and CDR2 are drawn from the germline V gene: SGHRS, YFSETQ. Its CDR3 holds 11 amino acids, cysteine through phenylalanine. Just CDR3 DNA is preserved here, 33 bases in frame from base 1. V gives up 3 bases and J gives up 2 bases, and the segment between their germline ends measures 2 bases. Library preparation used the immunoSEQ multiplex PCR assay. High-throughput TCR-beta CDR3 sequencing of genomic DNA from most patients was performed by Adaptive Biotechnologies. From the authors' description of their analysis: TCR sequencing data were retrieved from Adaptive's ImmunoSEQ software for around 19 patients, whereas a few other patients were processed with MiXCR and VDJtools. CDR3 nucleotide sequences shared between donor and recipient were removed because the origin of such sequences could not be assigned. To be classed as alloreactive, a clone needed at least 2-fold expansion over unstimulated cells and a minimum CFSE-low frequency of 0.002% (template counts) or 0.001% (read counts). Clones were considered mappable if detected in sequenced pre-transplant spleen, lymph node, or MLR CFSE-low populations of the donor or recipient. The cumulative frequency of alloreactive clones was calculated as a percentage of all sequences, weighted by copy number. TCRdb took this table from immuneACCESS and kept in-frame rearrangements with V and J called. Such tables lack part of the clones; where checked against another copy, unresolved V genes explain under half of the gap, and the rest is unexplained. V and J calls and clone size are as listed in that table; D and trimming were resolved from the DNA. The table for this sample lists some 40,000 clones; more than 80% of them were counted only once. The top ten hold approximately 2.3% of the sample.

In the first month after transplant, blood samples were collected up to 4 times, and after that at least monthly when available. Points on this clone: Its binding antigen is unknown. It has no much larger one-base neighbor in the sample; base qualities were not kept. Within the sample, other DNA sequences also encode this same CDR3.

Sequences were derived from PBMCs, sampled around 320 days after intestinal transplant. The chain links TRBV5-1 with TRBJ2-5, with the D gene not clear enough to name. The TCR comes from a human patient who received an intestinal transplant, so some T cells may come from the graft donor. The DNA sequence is TGCGCCAGCAGCTATCAAGAGACCCAGTACTTC. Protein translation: CASSYQETQYF.